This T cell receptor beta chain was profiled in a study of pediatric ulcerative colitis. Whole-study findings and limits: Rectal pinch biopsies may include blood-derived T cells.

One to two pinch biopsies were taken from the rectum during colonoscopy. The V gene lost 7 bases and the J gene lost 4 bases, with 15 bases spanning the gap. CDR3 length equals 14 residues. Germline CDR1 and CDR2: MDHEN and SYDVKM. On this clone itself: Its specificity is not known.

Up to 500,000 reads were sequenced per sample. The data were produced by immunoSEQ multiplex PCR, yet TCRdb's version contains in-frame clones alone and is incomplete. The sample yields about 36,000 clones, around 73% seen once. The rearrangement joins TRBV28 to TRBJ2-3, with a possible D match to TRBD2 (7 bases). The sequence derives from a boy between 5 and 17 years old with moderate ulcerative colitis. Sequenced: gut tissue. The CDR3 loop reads CASILQGRADTQYF. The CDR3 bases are TGTGCCAGCATCCTCCAGGGGAGGGCAGATACGCAGTATTTT.